A single sample is the source of the 28 T cell receptor beta chains below, sequenced in a study of CD8 T cells in ankylosing spondylitis. Whole-study findings and limits: Within ankylosing spondylitis blood, a TCR beta motif made up of seven or eight highly homologous variants appeared to be characteristic.

Their cognate antigens are unknown. TCRdb re-called the 5' RACE reads through MiXCR, storing one row per CDR3 protein. The profile shows around 890,000 distinct CDR3 sequences, over 9.5% of them singletons. The sequenced sample was blood, either unsorted or a sorted T cell fraction (not recorded which). Receptors were obtained from a male donor with ankylosing spondylitis.

This clonotype was counted at least ten times. The V call is TRBV7-2, the J call TRBJ2-7, with 7 bases identical to TRBD2. The V gene end was trimmed by 1 base and the J gene end by 2 bases; junction bases not matched to a gene: 5. Germline V gene lookup returns CDR1 SGHTA and CDR2 FQGNSA. This CDR3 is 15 amino acids long. This CDR3 reads CASSLGGGPTYEQYF. The CDR3, as DNA: TGTGCCAGCAGCTTAGGGGGGGGACCTACCTACGAGCAGTACTTC. The full variable domain, its missing parts supplied by reference TRBV7-2 and TRBJ2-7, is GAGVSQSPSNKVTEKGKDVELRCDPISGHTALYWYRQSLGQGLEFLIYFQGNSAPDKSGLPSDRFSAERTGGSVSTLTIQRTQQEDSAVYLCASSLGGGPTYEQYFGPGTRLTVT.

The sample holds a few counts of this clonotype. The rearrangement uses TRBV20-1 and TRBJ2-5; 8 bases map to TRBD1. V trimming: 7 bases; J trimming: 6 bases; junction bases outside the gene matches: 7. CDR3 size: 12 residues. The germline V gene encodes CDR1 DFQATT and CDR2 SNEGSKA (reference sequence). In DNA form, the CDR3 reads TGCAGTGTGGCAGGGGGCGAGCAGACCCAGTACTTC. Amino acid sequence: CSVAGGEQTQYF.

The CDR3 loop is CASSLRRGDDGYTF. CDR3 bases: TGTGCCAGCAGCCTCCGTCGGGGGGATGATGGCTACACCTTC. The J gene is TRBJ1-2, the V gene TRBV6-1; D might be TRBD1 (5 bases). The V and J ends lost 6 bases and 6 bases respectively, with 17 bases between them. Germline loops: CDR1 MNHNS, CDR2 SASEGT. CDR3 size: 14 residues.

In its sample, this clonotype was seen a few times. This chain joins TRBV6-8 and TRBJ2-1; TRBD1 or TRBD2 may be the D gene (7 bases each). The V and J ends lost 6 bases and 2 bases respectively, with 14 bases between them. The CDR3 runs to 15 residues. Germline-derived CDR1 and CDR2 are MNHGY and SAAAGT. The CDR3 sequence is CASSCRGGPYNEQFF. The CDR3 DNA reads as TGTGCCAGCAGCTGCAGGGGGGGGCCCTACAATGAGCAGTTCTTC.

The chain couples TRBV20-1 to TRBJ2-1; D possibly corresponds to TRBD2 (7 bases). This CDR3 is 16 amino acids long. V lost 5 bases and J 4 bases, leaving 21 bases between the germline ends. Per the germline V gene, CDR1 is DFQATT and CDR2 is SNEGSKA (reference sequence). The CDR3 here is CSAVGEGGRLYNEQFF. The CDR3 DNA reads as TGCAGTGCTGTGGGGGAGGGGGGTCGACTTTACAATGAGCAGTTCTTC.

In this sample, this clonotype turned up a few times. The chain combines TRBV15 with TRBJ1-2, with D perhaps TRBD1 (6 bases). Germline V gene lookup returns CDR1 LNHNV and CDR2 YYDKDF (reference sequence). The CDR3 extends over 15 amino acids. The V gene lost 8 bases and the J gene lost 4 bases, with 20 bases spanning the gap. CDR3 amino acids: CATAGGRWARYGYTF. For the CDR3, the DNA is TGTGCCACCGCCGGGGGGCGGTGGGCACGCTATGGCTACACCTTC.

This clonotype has just a few counts. V is TRBV29-1 and J is TRBJ1-1, with D maybe TRBD1 (6 bases). Germline lookup yields CDR1 SQVTM and CDR2 ANQGSEA. There are 13 residues in the CDR3. V was trimmed by 7 bases and J by 4 bases, leaving 16 bases between them. The CDR3 nucleotides read TGCAGCGCCGGGGGCCTATTCCTCACTGAAGCTTTCTTT. This codes for CSAGGLFLTEAFF. Full variable domain (outside the CDR3, taken from reference TRBV29-1 and TRBJ1-1): SAVISQKPSRDICQRGTSLTIQCQVDSQVTMMFWYRQQPGQSLTLIATANQGSEATYESGFVIDKFPISRPNLTFSTLTVSNMSPEDSSIYLCSAGGLFLTEAFFGQGTRLTVV.

This clonotype was seen more than once but under ten times. The chain uses TRBV6-5 and TRBJ2-7; 11 bases are a match to TRBD2. The CDR3 sequence is 14 residues long. The V and J ends lost 4 bases and 6 bases, in that order; junction bases with no gene match: 5. Germline values: CDR1 MNHEY, CDR2 SVGAGI. The CDR3: CASSSLAGGGEQYF. The DNA of the CDR3 is TGTGCCAGCAGTTCTCTAGCGGGAGGAGGCGAGCAGTACTTC.

In its sample, this clonotype was seen a few times. CDR3 bases: TGTGCCAGCAGCCCCGCGCCCTACAATGAGCAGTTCTTC. It encodes CASSPAPYNEQFF. The rearrangement links TRBV7-8 to TRBJ2-1; D call uncertain. Germline CDR1 reads SGHVS; CDR2 reads FQNEAQ. V was pared by 5 bases and J by 2 bases, with 7 bases between. The CDR3 totals 13 residues.

This clonotype was detected ten times or more. This chain connects TRBV20-1 to TRBJ2-1; D unclear. The CDR3 is 13 residues long. V was clipped by 3 bases and J by 6 bases, with 12 bases between them. CDR1 and CDR2 from the germline V gene are DFQATT and SNEGSKA (reference sequence). The CDR3 DNA follows: TGCAGTGCTAGTAGTATGTGGACCAATGAGCAGTTCTTC. Amino acid sequence: CSASSMWTNEQFF.

Here the CDR3 DNA reads TGCAGTGCTAGGCTGGGTATTGAAGCTTTCTTT. Encoded protein: CSARLGIEAFF. The chain uses TRBV20-1 and TRBJ1-1; unclear D gene. The CDR3 extends over 11 amino acids. The V gene's germline CDR1 is DFQATT and CDR2 SNEGSKA (reference sequence). V was shortened by 3 bases and J by 7 bases, with 9 bases between the two germline ends.

This clonotype was detected a few times. The chain links TRBV9 to TRBJ2-7; 8 nucleotides agree with TRBD2. The germline V gene encodes CDR1 SGDLS and CDR2 YYNGEE. This CDR3 region has 15 residues. Trimming removed 0 bases from V and 4 bases from J; junction bases left unmatched: 6. The CDR3 nucleotides are TGTGCCAGCAGCGTAGGGGACGGGGGGGTTTACGAGCAGTACTTC. It encodes CASSVGDGGVYEQYF.

The CDR3 DNA reads TGCGCCAGCAGTGAGTACAGGGGATACGAGCAGTACTTC. Its translation is CASSEYRGYEQYF. This chain joins TRBV10-2 and TRBJ2-7; TRBD1 matches 7 bases. The CDR3 has 13 residues. Germline-derived CDR1 and CDR2 are WSHSY and SAAADI. V lost 1 base to trimming and J lost 4 bases; unmatched junction nucleotides: 1.

The J gene is TRBJ1-2, the V gene TRBV19; unclear D gene. V was cut by 5 bases and J by 3 bases, with 13 bases left in between. CDR3 length equals 14 residues. CDR1 is LNHDA and CDR2 is SQIVND in the germline V gene (reference sequence). CDR3 loop: CASSPGGGYYGYTF. The CDR3 region has the DNA TGTGCCAGTAGTCCGGGTGGCGGGTACTATGGCTACACCTTC. Full variable domain (missing parts from reference TRBV19 and TRBJ1-2): DGGITQSPKYLFRKEGQNVTLSCEQNLNHDAMYWYRQDPGQGLRLIYYSQIVNDFQKGDIAEGYSVSREKKESFPLTVTSAQKNPTAFYLCASSPGGGYYGYTFGSGTRLTVV.

Here the CDR3 DNA reads TGCAGCGTTAGGGGGCTTCAACAGCCCCAGCATTTT. Encoded protein: CSVRGLQQPQHF. This rearrangement joins TRBV20-1 to TRBJ1-5; 7 bases map to TRBD1. Per germline, CDR1 DFQATT and CDR2 SNEGSKA (reference sequence). The CDR3 covers 12 residues.

The rearrangement links TRBV20-1 to TRBJ1-6, with 8 nucleotides matching TRBD1. The CDR3 runs to 13 residues. The germline CDR1 and CDR2 sequences are DFQATT and SNEGSKA (reference sequence). After removal of 8 bases from V and 8 bases from J, the junction contained 8 bases not matched to a gene. The DNA for the CDR3 is TGCAGTCTAGGACAGGGAGCGGATTCACCCCTCCACTTT. This translates into CSLGQGADSPLHF.

This clonotype showed up many times. Here the CDR3 reads CSARDSPGAEAFF. The DNA of the CDR3 is TGCAGTGCTAGAGACAGCCCGGGGGCTGAAGCTTTCTTT. The J gene is TRBJ1-1, the V gene TRBV20-1; a weak D match, TRBD1 (5 bases). V was cut by 0 bases and J by 6 bases, with 11 bases left in between. Looked up from germline, CDR1 is DFQATT and CDR2 is SNEGSKA (reference sequence). This CDR3 region has 13 residues.

This clonotype showed up just a few times. The rearrangement links TRBV20-1 to TRBJ2-1; D possibly corresponds to TRBD2 (6 bases). This CDR3 is 11 amino acids long. V dropped 6 bases and J dropped 10 bases, with 13 bases sitting between them. Germline V gene lookup returns CDR1 DFQATT and CDR2 SNEGSKA (reference sequence). CDR3 protein: CSALRTIEQFF. As DNA, the CDR3 is TGCAGTGCCCTCCGGACTATAGAGCAGTTCTTC.

This clonotype was counted at least ten times. The chain combines TRBV20-1 with TRBJ1-1, with 9 positions matching TRBD1. Looked up from germline, CDR1 is DFQATT and CDR2 is SNEGSKA (reference sequence). J was trimmed by 5 bases and V by 5 bases; bases with no gene match: 9. The CDR3 consists of 14 residues. CDR3 residues: CSAPRTGVGTEAFF. CDR3 bases: TGCAGTGCTCCAAGGACAGGGGTAGGGACTGAAGCTTTCTTT.

This clonotype was seen a handful of times. The chain has TRBV29-1 and TRBJ1-1; D unresolved. The CDR3 consists of 15 residues. CDR1 is SQVTM and CDR2 is ANQGSEA in the germline V gene. The ends were cut back, 2 bases at V and 0 bases at J, with 13 bases in the middle. The CDR3 protein is CSVERAASMNTEAFF. DNA for the CDR3: TGCAGCGTTGAACGGGCAGCTTCTATGAACACTGAAGCTTTCTTT.

V is TRBV20-1 and J is TRBJ2-1; TRBD2 might be the D (7 bases). Germline values: CDR1 DFQATT, CDR2 SNEGSKA (reference sequence). This CDR3 has 17 amino acids. V was pared by 0 bases and J by 1 base, with 16 bases between. The DNA of the CDR3 is TGCAGTGCTAGAGACCCAAAACAGGGAGGGTCCTACAATGAGCAGTTCTTC. It translates to CSARDPKQGGSYNEQFF.

V is TRBV7-8 and J is TRBJ1-5, with no clear D. The V and J ends lost 5 bases and 0 bases respectively, with 26 bases between them. The germline CDR1 and CDR2 sequences are SGHVS and FQNEAQ. The CDR3 has 20 amino acids. CDR3 DNA: TGTGCCAGCAGCCGAGACCCCTCCTCCCCCAGTTACTCTAGCAATCAGCCCCAGCATTTT. It translates to CASSRDPSSPSYSSNQPQHF.

With respect to this clonotype: Germline and junction disagree at one end, which may indicate a read error. This sequence joins TRBV19 and TRBJ2-7, with D perhaps matching TRBD1 or TRBD2 (6 bases each). Germline CDR1 and CDR2: LNHDA and SQIVND (reference sequence). The CDR3 totals 15 residues. CDR3 nucleotide sequence: TGCGCCAGTAGTTTGACAGGAGGGGTCTCCTACGAGCAGTACTTC. It encodes CASSLTGGVSYEQYF.

This clonotype was observed a few times. The gene calls are TRBV5-1 and TRBJ1-1; a weak D match, TRBD1 (5 bases). V was trimmed by 0 bases and J by 3 bases, leaving 9 bases between them. Germline V CDR1 and CDR2: SGHRS, YFSETQ. CDR3 length: 14 amino acids. The chain's CDR3 is CASSLAGYDTEAFF. The CDR3 bases are TGCGCCAGCAGCTTGGCAGGGTATGACACTGAAGCTTTCTTT. The entire variable domain, with the rest obtained from reference TRBV5-1 and TRBJ1-1, is as follows: KAGVTQTPRYLIKTRGQQVTLSCSPISGHRSVSWYQQTPGQGLQFLFEYFSETQRNKGNFPGRFSGRQFSNSRSEMNVSTLELGDSALYLCASSLAGYDTEAFFGQGTRLTVV.

This clonotype was recorded at least ten times. The chain combines TRBV12-3 or TRBV12-4 with TRBJ1-1, with 8 bases fitting TRBD1. The CDR3 covers 14 residues. With V trimmed by 7 bases and J by 1 base, 5 bases remained unmatched. The CDR3 loop reads CASTRGQANTEAFF. DNA of the CDR3: TGTGCCAGCACCAGGGGGCAAGCGAACACTGAAGCTTTCTTT.

The chain carries TRBV6-1 and TRBJ1-3; perhaps TRBD1 as D (5 bases). This CDR3 comprises 13 residues. Germline V CDR1 and CDR2: MNHNS, SASEGT. Trimming cost V 8 bases and J 2 bases, with 10 bases left between them. CDR3 nucleotides: TGTGCCAGCGGGGAGGGGACTGGAAACACCATATATTTT. Its translation is CASGEGTGNTIYF.

CDR3 DNA sequence: TGTGCCAGCAGTTTAGACGGACATACGCAGTATTTT. Encoded protein: CASSLDGHTQYF. The chain employs TRBV12-3 or TRBV12-4 and TRBJ2-3; no clear D. Trimming removed 1 base at V and 7 bases at J, with 6 bases between. The CDR3 is 12 residues long.

V and J are TRBV6-5 and TRBJ1-2, with D hard to call. Germline V gene sequence: CDR1 MNHEY, CDR2 SVGAGI. This CDR3 region has 13 residues. V lost 4 bases and J 6 bases, leaving 12 bases between the germline ends. The CDR3 here is CASSSGSGDGYTF. The CDR3 DNA sequence: TGTGCCAGCAGTTCTGGCTCGGGAGATGGCTACACCTTC.